This T cell receptor (beta chain) was identified during a study of T cells after yellow fever vaccination. There are a few counts of this clonotype. The antigen is not known. One entry per CDR3 protein results from TCRdb running MiXCR on the 5' RACE reads. The table lists 300,000 to 400,000 distinct CDR3 sequences, less than 9.5% of them singletons, with approximately 15% in the top ten. Study outcomes and limitations: Reappearing after the booster were most of the clones from primary vaccination (roughly 95% CD4, 85% to 90% CD8). Abundant contaminating clonotypes from the bulk population could appear in FACS-sorted repertoires.

The trim removed 6 bases at V and 2 bases at J, leaving 10 bases unmatched. The CDR3 covers 16 residues. Germline CDR1 MNHEY, CDR2 SVGEGT. The sample consisted of PBMCs, taken about 49 days after the first yellow fever vaccination. The chain is built from TRBV6-2 or TRBV6-3 and TRBJ2-3; 8 positions agree with TRBD2. The sequence derives from a man aged 18 to 30 who received the YFV17D yellow fever vaccine. DNA for the CDR3: TGTGCCAGCAGATCCGGACTAGCCCATGACACAGATACGCAGTATTTT. Its translation is CASRSGLAHDTDTQYF.